This TCR beta chain emerged from a study of technical replicates of blood from several donors. Profiling relied on immunoSEQ multiplex PCR, and the TCRdb table lists in-frame clones only, not all of them. The table records more than 75,000 clones, 65% to 90% of them present only once. Unmatched junction bases numbered 7, after V lost 0 bases and J lost 5 bases. Germline CDR1 reads LGHNA; CDR2 reads YNFKEQ. The CDR3 runs to 16 residues. Sequencing was performed on PBMCs. The sequence was obtained from a human donor in good health. Some clones in this sample may be carry-over from other donors' samples. The chain couples TRBV4-2 to TRBJ2-3; 8 nucleotides match TRBD2. The CDR3 DNA reads TGTGCCAGCAGCCAAGAGACCAGCGGGAGAAGAGATACGCAGTATTTT. It codes for CASSQETSGRRDTQYF.